This T cell receptor beta chain was observed in a study of T cells after somatic rescue of genetic block. This clone was recorded a few times. Profiled with immunoSEQ multiplex PCR; TCRdb holds only in-frame clones, not every one. This table has under 150,000 clones, 80% to 95% appearing once. V lost 3 bases and J lost 1, with 10 bases in between. Germline V gene lookup returns CDR1 SGHVS and CDR2 FQNEAQ. The CDR3 covers 15 residues. The V call is TRBV7-8, the J call TRBJ1-5, with D unclear. This sequence originates from a woman under 30. Sequences were obtained from peripheral blood mononuclear cells (PBMCs). The CDR3 sequence is CASSFSPQSNQPQHF. CDR3 DNA: TGTGCCAGCAGCTTTAGCCCGCAGAGCAATCAGCCCCAGCATTTT.